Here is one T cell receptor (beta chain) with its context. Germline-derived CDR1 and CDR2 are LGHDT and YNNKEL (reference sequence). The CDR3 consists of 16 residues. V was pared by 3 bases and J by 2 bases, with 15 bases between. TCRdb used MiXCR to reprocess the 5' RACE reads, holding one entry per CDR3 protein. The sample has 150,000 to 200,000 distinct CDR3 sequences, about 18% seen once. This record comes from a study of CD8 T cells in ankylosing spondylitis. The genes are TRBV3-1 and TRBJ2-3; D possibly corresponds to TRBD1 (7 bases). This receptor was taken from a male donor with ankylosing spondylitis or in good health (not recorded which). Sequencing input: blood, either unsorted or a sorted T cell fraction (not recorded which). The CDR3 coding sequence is TGTGCCAGCAGCCACTGGAGGGGGCTAGCCACAGATACGCAGTATTTT. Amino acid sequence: CASSHWRGLATDTQYF.